Below, 27 T cell receptor beta chains from the same sample are listed, as sequenced in a study of Ad26.COV2.S vaccination and SARS-CoV-2 variants. The treatment denotes: some 19 received Ad26.COV2.S at low or high dose, single or two shots; roughly 5 received placebo; per-sample allocation not given. Sampling was done on day 63 after the first vaccine or placebo injection. Assay: immunoSEQ multiplex PCR; the TCRdb copy retains only in-frame clones and omits some. The data show approximately 450,000 clones, with about nine tenths seen just once and less than 15% held by the top ten. Sequences were derived from peripheral blood, sampled in a trial of Ad26.COV2.S vaccine versus placebo. The receptors shown here come from a person between 18 and 65 years old who received the Ad26.COV2.S COVID-19 vaccine or a placebo.

This chain uses TRBV20-1 with TRBJ2-1, with D unclear. The V gene lost 6 bases and the J gene lost 8 bases, with 5 bases spanning the gap. Germline V gene sequence: CDR1 DFQATT, CDR2 SNEGSKA (reference sequence). The CDR3 spans 9 residues. The CDR3 bases are TGCAGTGCCCGTTATGAGCAGTTCTTC. Residues: CSARYEQFF.

The chain is built from TRBV27 and TRBJ1-1; no clear D gene. From germline, CDR1 is MNHEY and CDR2 SMNVEV (reference sequence). V was pared by 1 base and J by 0 bases, with 9 bases between. The CDR3 extends over 15 amino acids. The CDR3 region is CASSLFPVMNTEAFF. The DNA for the CDR3 is TGTGCCAGCAGTTTATTCCCAGTAATGAACACTGAAGCTTTCTTT.

The chain links TRBV6-6 to TRBJ2-7; 9 nucleotides match TRBD2. This CDR3 is built from 15 residues. The J segment lost 0 bases and the V segment lost 7 bases, leaving 7 bases of the junction unmatched. Germline V CDR1 and CDR2: MNHNY, SVGAGI (reference sequence). CDR3 residues: CASIGTTSGSYEQYF. The CDR3 nucleotides read TGTGCCAGCATAGGAACGACTAGCGGCTCCTACGAGCAGTACTTC.

Notes on this clone: The sample holds other DNA sequences that translate to the same CDR3. V usage is TRBV7-2 and J usage is TRBJ2-1, with D unresolved. CDR1 SGHTA and CDR2 FQGNSA come from the germline V gene. The CDR3 loop spans 15 amino acids. V was clipped by 0 bases and J by 0 bases, with 6 bases between them. The CDR3 DNA reads as TGTGCCAGCAGCTTAGCAGGGATCTCCTACAATGAGCAGTTCTTC. As protein: CASSLAGISYNEQFF.

The chain has TRBV3-1 (or the pseudogene TRBV3-2) and TRBJ2-7; TRBD2 agrees at 11 bases. Germline loops: CDR1 LGHDT, CDR2 YNNKEL (reference sequence). The CDR3 loop spans 15 amino acids. J gave up 6 bases and V 2 bases, and 6 bases lay outside the gene matches. DNA for the CDR3: TGTGCCAGCAGCCAAATAGCGGGAGGGAAGCGCGAGCAGTACTTC. This gives the protein CASSQIAGGKREQYF.

V and J are TRBV29-1 and TRBJ2-1; 11 bases map to TRBD2. Germline V gene lookup returns CDR1 SQVTM and CDR2 ANQGSEA. After removal of 3 bases from V and 6 bases from J, the junction contained 1 base not matched to a gene. The CDR3 loop spans 13 amino acids. The CDR3 loop reads CSVDTSGGNEQFF. The CDR3 DNA is TGCAGCGTTGATACTAGCGGGGGCAATGAGCAGTTCTTC.

The V and J genes are TRBV3-1 (or the pseudogene TRBV3-2) and TRBJ1-1; 8 positions match TRBD1. There are 19 residues in the CDR3. J gave up 1 base and V 1 base, and 14 bases lay outside the gene matches. Germline assignment: CDR1 LGHDT and CDR2 YNNKEL (reference sequence). The CDR3 DNA follows: TGTGCCAGCAGCCAAGCCAGTCAGGGGGCGAACATCCCGAACACTGAAGCTTTCTTT. Translation: CASSQASQGANIPNTEAFF.

V gene TRBV9 combines with J gene TRBJ1-3, with a possible D match to TRBD1 (5 bases). This CDR3 contains 16 residues. The germline V and J ends were trimmed by 0 bases and 8 bases, with 18 bases remaining between them. Germline V gene lookup returns CDR1 SGDLS and CDR2 YYNGEE. As DNA, the CDR3 is TGTGCCAGCAGCGTAGCTTTCGGGACTTGGGGAGACACCATATATTTT. Translated: CASSVAFGTWGDTIYF.

A note on this clone: Other DNA sequences of this sample code for an identical CDR3. J is TRBJ1-5 and V is TRBV30, with D possibly TRBD1 on 5 matching bases. The V and J ends lost 0 bases and 0 bases respectively, with 9 bases between them. CDR3 size: 15 residues. CDR1 and CDR2 (germline): GTSNPN, SVGIG (reference sequence). CDR3 protein: CAWSVGTNSNQPQHF. The CDR3 nucleotides are TGTGCCTGGAGTGTAGGGACTAATAGCAATCAGCCCCAGCATTTT.

The count of this clone is one. CDR3 protein: CASSVPGTGDGYTF. In nucleotides, the CDR3 is TGTGCCAGCAGCGTACCCGGGACAGGGGACGGCTACACCTTC. J is TRBJ1-2 and V is TRBV5-4; TRBD1 matches 10 bases. Germline V lookup: CDR1 SGHNT, CDR2 YYREEE (reference sequence). J was trimmed by 8 bases and V by 4 bases; bases with no gene match: 8. The CDR3 is 14 amino acids.

The genes are TRBV10-3 and TRBJ2-5; 9 bases match TRBD1. Germline CDR1 reads ENHRY; CDR2 reads SYGVKD. V lost 8 bases, J lost 2 bases, and 9 bases stayed unmatched. This CDR3 comprises 15 residues. CDR3 bases: TGTGCCATCGGAGAGGACAGGGGATTTCAAGAGACCCAGTACTTC. Translation gives CAIGEDRGFQETQYF.

The chain employs TRBV28 and TRBJ1-5, with D possibly matching TRBD1 (5 bases). V dropped 5 bases and J dropped 2 bases, with 16 bases sitting between them. Germline V gene data show CDR1 as MDHEN and CDR2 as SYDVKM. CDR3 length: 16 amino acids. CDR3 DNA: TGTGCCAGCAGTATACAGGAGGAAATACGCAATCAGCCCCAGCATTTT. Residues: CASSIQEEIRNQPQHF.

This chain joins TRBV13 and TRBJ2-1; D unclear. With 6 bases removed from V and 6 bases from J, the gap between germline ends came to 12 bases. CDR1 and CDR2 (germline): PRHDT, FYEKMQ (reference sequence). This CDR3 comprises 13 residues. The CDR3 DNA sequence: TGTGCCAGCAGTCGAGGACCAACCAATGAGCAGTTCTTC. Amino acids: CASSRGPTNEQFF.

The chain has TRBV4-2 and TRBJ2-1; 8 bases fit TRBD2. This CDR3 is built from 16 residues. V lost 1 base and J lost 0; bases outside the gene matches: 2. CDR1 and CDR2 (germline): LGHNA, YNFKEQ. The CDR3 spells CASSQGTSRSYNEQFF. As DNA, the CDR3 is TGTGCCAGCAGCCAAGGGACTAGCCGCTCCTACAATGAGCAGTTCTTC.

The chain links TRBV4-3 to TRBJ1-2, with D unclear. Trimming removed 0 bases at V and 6 bases at J, with 20 bases between. The CDR3 is 17 amino acids. CDR1 and CDR2 (germline): LGHNA, YSLEER. The CDR3 sequence is CASSQDGSAADWNGYTF. The CDR3 DNA reads TGCGCCAGCAGCCAAGATGGGTCAGCAGCGGATTGGAATGGCTACACCTTC.

J is TRBJ2-3 and V is TRBV7-2; tentatively, D is TRBD1 or TRBD2 (6 bases each). The CDR3 totals 17 residues. V shed 1 base and J shed 1 base, with 15 bases lying between them. CDR1 SGHTA and CDR2 FQGNSA come from the germline V gene. The CDR3 loop is CASSLVTRGRGTDTQYF. As DNA, the CDR3 is TGTGCCAGCAGCTTAGTCACTCGGGGGCGCGGCACAGATACGCAGTATTTT.

V usage is TRBV19 and J usage is TRBJ1-5; 8 nucleotides match TRBD1. Germline-derived CDR1 and CDR2 are LNHDA and SQIVND (reference sequence). The CDR3 has 16 amino acids. The V and J ends lost 3 bases and 1 base, in that order; junction bases with no gene match: 5. The CDR3 here is CASSIGQGRSNQPQHF. In DNA, the CDR3 is TGTGCCAGTAGTATTGGACAGGGTAGGAGCAATCAGCCCCAGCATTTT.

V usage is TRBV7-3 and J usage is TRBJ2-7; 10 nucleotides match TRBD1. V dropped 7 bases and J dropped 3; count of bases not matched to a gene: 6. Germline values: CDR1 SGHTA, CDR2 FQGTGA. CDR3 length: 14 amino acids. In DNA form, the CDR3 reads TGTGCCAGCACGCCCGGGACAGGGGACTACGAGCAGTACTTC. This encodes CASTPGTGDYEQYF.

J is TRBJ2-2 and V is TRBV21-1; no DNA check was done on the table's D call, TRBD1. TRBV21-1 is annotated as a pseudogene. The CDR3 consists of 16 residues. The CDR3 spells CASSRQGAPRTGELFF. The CDR3 region has the DNA TGTGCCAGCAGCAGACAGGGGGCGCCTCGCACCGGGGAGCTGTTTTTT.

The J gene is TRBJ1-5, the V gene TRBV28, with D unresolved. The CDR3 loop spans 14 amino acids. From germline, CDR1 is MDHEN and CDR2 SYDVKM. V was shortened by 6 bases and J by 10 bases, with 19 bases between the two germline ends. CDR3 sequence reads: CASSTEPDIRPQHF. As DNA, the CDR3 is TGTGCCAGCAGCACCGAACCCGATATACGTCCCCAGCATTTT.

This chain connects TRBV18 to TRBJ2-3; D possibly corresponds to TRBD1 (6 bases). In germline, CDR1 is KGHSH, CDR2 LQKENI. V lost 5 bases to trimming and J lost 4 bases, with 10 bases between them. This CDR3 spans 13 amino acids. In DNA, the CDR3 is TGTGCCAGCTCAGCTACAGGGCCAGATACGCAGTATTTT. Its translation is CASSATGPDTQYF.

The chain is built from TRBV4-3 and TRBJ1-2; D is possibly TRBD1 (6 bases). Looked up from germline, CDR1 is LGHNA and CDR2 is YSLEER. V gave up 4 bases and J gave up 8 bases, with 11 bases separating them. This CDR3 comprises 12 residues. CDR3 in DNA: TGCGCCAGCAGCCGAGGACAGAGCGGCTACACCTTC. Its protein is CASSRGQSGYTF.

The chain links TRBV7-2 to TRBJ1-1; possibly TRBD1 for D (6 bases). Germline V CDR1 and CDR2: SGHTA, FQGNSA. V gave up 5 bases and J gave up 5 bases, with 15 bases separating them. CDR3 size: 14 residues. The CDR3 region is CASSLGGGSTEAFF. The CDR3 nucleotides are TGTGCCAGCAGCCTAGGAGGGGGGAGTACTGAAGCTTTCTTT.

This chain links TRBV7-6 with TRBJ1-3; D not certain. The V gene's germline CDR1 is SGHVS and CDR2 FNYEAQ. This CDR3 comprises 16 residues. The ends were cut back, 6 bases at V and 0 bases at J, with 15 bases in the middle. This CDR3 reads CASSLSQILSGNTIYF. As DNA, the CDR3 is TGTGCCAGCAGTTTAAGTCAGATTCTCTCTGGAAACACCATATATTTT.

This clone was detected once. This chain joins TRBV2 and TRBJ1-2; TRBD1 agrees at 8 bases. This CDR3 spans 14 amino acids. The ends lost 10 bases at V and 5 bases at J; junction bases unmatched: 12. Germline CDR1 reads SNHLY; CDR2 reads FYNNEI. The CDR3 loop reads CATAAQGAGYGYTF. Written as DNA, the CDR3 is TGTGCCACCGCAGCTCAGGGGGCGGGATATGGCTACACCTTC.

The V gene is TRBV13, the J gene TRBJ2-7, with D uncertain. V lost 1 base and J 4 bases, leaving 8 bases between the germline ends. Germline values: CDR1 PRHDT, CDR2 FYEKMQ (reference sequence). The CDR3 is 13 residues long. The CDR3 spells CASSLVGIYEQYF. CDR3 sequence (DNA): TGTGCCAGCAGCTTAGTTGGTATTTACGAGCAGTACTTC.

This chain joins TRBV11-2 and TRBJ2-3, with D possibly being TRBD1 (5 bases). CDR1 is SGHAT, CDR2 FQNNGV, per germline. This CDR3 has 16 amino acids. Trimming shortened V by 0 bases and J by 2 bases, and 12 bases separated the two germline ends. As DNA, the CDR3 is TGTGCCAGCAGCTTAGATGGGGCAGAATACACAGATACGCAGTATTTT. As protein: CASSLDGAEYTDTQYF.